This T cell receptor beta chain was captured in a study of Graves' ophthalmopathy and Graves' hyperthyroidism. Overall study findings and caveats: Also, most clonotypes expanded in the thyroid above 0.001 frequency appeared in blood. Built on 13 signatures, a model told ophthalmopathy apart from stable hyperthyroidism with 85% to 90% sensitivity and 75% to 82% specificity.

RNA transcripts were the template, and TCR beta CDR3 regions were amplified from them. Second-round multiplex PCR came after a first-round RT-PCR that employed HTBI primers. TCRdb itself ran the multiplex PCR reads through MiXCR, one entry per CDR3 protein. The sample includes 300,000 to 400,000 distinct CDR3 sequences, under 20% of them seen just once. PBMCs had their origin in fresh peripheral blood (roughly 11 ml). This clonotype came up many times. What it binds is not known. The TCR originated in an adult man with Graves' ophthalmopathy. The sample was peripheral blood.

The CDR3 spells CASSPVRETYEQYF. DNA for the CDR3: TGTGCCAGCAGCCCGGTAAGGGAAACCTACGAGCAGTACTTC. The V call is TRBV7-2, the J call TRBJ2-7; D gene ambiguous. The CDR3 spans 14 residues. Germline V CDR1 and CDR2: SGHTA, FQGNSA. The ends were cut back, 5 bases at V and 2 bases at J, with 13 bases in the middle.